The entry below gives a single TCR beta chain sequence along with its context. Germline V gene data show CDR1 as SGHKS and CDR2 as YYEKEE (reference sequence). CDR3 length: 15 residues. Trimming at V came to 4 bases and at J to 4 bases, leaving 5 bases not matched to a gene. The sample originates from a study of T cells in Graves' hyperthyroidism and ophthalmopathy. Template material for amplifying TCR beta CDR3 regions consisted of RNA transcripts. TCR CDR3 underwent first-round RT-PCR with the HTBI primer set. TCRdb reprocessed the multiplex PCR reads via MiXCR and lists one record per CDR3 protein. Here the sample spans around 300,000 distinct CDR3 sequences, roughly a fifth being singletons.

The chain couples TRBV5-5 to TRBJ2-2, with 9 bases lining up with TRBD1. This TCR was sampled from a man aged 50 to 60 with Graves' ophthalmopathy. Sequenced input: blood. As DNA, the CDR3 is TGTGCCAGCAGCCCCGGGACAGGGAGCACCGGGGAGCTGTTTTTT. It encodes CASSPGTGSTGELFF. Together with reference TRBV5-5 and TRBJ2-2, the CDR3 gives the full variable domain: DAGVTQSPTHLIKTRGQQVTLRCSPISGHKSVSWYQQVLGQGPQFIFQYYEKEERGRGNFPDRFSARQFPNYSSELNVNALLLGDSALYLCASSPGTGSTGELFFGEGSRLTVL.